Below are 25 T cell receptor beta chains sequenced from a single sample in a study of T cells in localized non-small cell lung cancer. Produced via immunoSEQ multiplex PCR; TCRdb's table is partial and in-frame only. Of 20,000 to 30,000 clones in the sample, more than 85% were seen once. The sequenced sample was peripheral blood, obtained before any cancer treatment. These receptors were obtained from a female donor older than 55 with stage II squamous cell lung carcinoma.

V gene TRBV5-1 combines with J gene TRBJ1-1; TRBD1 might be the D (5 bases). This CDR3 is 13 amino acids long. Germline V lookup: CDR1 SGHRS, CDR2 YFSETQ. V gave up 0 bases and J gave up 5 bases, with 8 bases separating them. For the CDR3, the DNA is TGCGCCAGCAGCTTGGCTTGGGGGACTGAAGCTTTCTTT. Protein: CASSLAWGTEAFF.

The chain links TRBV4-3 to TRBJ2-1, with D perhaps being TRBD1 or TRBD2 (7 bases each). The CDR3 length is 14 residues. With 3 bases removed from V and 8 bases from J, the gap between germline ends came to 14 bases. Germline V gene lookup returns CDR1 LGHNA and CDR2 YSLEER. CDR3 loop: CASSQAQGGDEQFF. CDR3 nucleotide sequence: TGCGCCAGCAGCCAGGCCCAGGGGGGGGATGAGCAGTTCTTC.

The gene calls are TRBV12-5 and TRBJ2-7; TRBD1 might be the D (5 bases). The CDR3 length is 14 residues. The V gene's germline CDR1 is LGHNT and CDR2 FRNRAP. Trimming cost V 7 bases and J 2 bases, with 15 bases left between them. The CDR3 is CASASGQPAYEQYF. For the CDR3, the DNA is TGTGCTAGTGCCTCAGGGCAGCCTGCCTACGAGCAGTACTTC. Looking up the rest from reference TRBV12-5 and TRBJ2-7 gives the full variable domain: DARVTQTPRHKVTEMGQEVTMRCQPILGHNTVFWYRQTMMQGLELLAYFRNRAPLDDSGMPKDRFSAEMPDATLATLKIQPSEPRDSAVYFCASASGQPAYEQYFGPGTRLTVT.

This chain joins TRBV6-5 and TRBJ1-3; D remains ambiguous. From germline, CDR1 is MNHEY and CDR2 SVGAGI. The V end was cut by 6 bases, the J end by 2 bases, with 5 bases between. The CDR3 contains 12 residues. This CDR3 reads CASRGTGNTIYF. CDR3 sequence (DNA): TGTGCCAGCAGGGGTACTGGAAACACCATATATTTT.

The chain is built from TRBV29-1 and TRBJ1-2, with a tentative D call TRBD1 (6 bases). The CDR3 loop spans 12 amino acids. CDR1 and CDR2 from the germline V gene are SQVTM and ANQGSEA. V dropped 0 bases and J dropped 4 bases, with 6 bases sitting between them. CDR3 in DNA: TGCAGCGTTGAAGACAGGGGCTATGGCTACACCTTC. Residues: CSVEDRGYGYTF.

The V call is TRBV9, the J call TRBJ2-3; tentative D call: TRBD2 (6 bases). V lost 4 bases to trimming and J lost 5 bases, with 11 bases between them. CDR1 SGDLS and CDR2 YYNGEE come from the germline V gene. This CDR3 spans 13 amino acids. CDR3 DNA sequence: TGTGCCAGCAGCCTTTGGGGGGTAGATACGCAGTATTTT. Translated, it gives CASSLWGVDTQYF.

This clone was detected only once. The CDR3 bases are TGTGCCACCAGCAGAGGCGACTCGAGCTTGTACCAAGAGACCCAGTACTTC. Amino acid sequence: CATSRGDSSLYQETQYF. The chain is built from TRBV15 and TRBJ2-5; D is uncertain. Germline values: CDR1 LNHNV, CDR2 YYDKDF (reference sequence). This CDR3 spans 17 amino acids. Trimming shortened V by 1 base and J by 0 bases, and 15 bases separated the two germline ends.

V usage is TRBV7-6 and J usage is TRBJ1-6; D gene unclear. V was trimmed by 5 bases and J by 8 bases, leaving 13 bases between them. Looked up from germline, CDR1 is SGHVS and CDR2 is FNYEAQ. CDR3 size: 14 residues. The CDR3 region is CASSTTGADSPLHF. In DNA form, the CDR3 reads TGTGCCAGCAGCACGACTGGAGCGGATTCACCCCTCCACTTT.

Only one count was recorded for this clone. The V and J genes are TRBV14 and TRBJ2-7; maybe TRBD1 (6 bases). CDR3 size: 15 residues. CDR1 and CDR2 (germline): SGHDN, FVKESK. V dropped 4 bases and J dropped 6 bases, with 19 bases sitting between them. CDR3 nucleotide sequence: TGTGCCAGCAGCCTCTCAAGGGCACAGGGAGTCGAGCAGTACTTC. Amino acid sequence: CASSLSRAQGVEQYF.

Here the CDR3 reads CASSLYGGGAAGKNIQYF. CDR3 DNA: TGTGCCAGCAGTTTATACGGGGGTGGGGCGGCAGGCAAAAACATTCAGTACTTC. The J gene is TRBJ2-4, the V gene TRBV28, with TRBD2 as a possible D gene (6 bases). The V and J ends lost 1 base and 3 bases respectively, with 19 bases between them. The germline gives CDR1 MDHEN, CDR2 SYDVKM. The CDR3 runs to 18 residues.

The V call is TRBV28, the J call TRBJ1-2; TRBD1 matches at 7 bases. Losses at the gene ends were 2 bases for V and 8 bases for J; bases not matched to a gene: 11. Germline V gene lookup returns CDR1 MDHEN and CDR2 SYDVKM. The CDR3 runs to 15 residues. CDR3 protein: CASSLRQGGLGGYTF. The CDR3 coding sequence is TGTGCCAGCAGTTTAAGGCAGGGGGGGCTAGGAGGCTACACCTTC.

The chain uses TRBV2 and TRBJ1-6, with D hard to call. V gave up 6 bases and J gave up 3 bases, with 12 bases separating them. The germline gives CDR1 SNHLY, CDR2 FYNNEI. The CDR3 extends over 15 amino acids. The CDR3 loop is CASRAEILYNSPLHF. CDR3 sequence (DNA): TGTGCCAGCAGGGCAGAGATTCTCTATAATTCACCCCTCCACTTT.

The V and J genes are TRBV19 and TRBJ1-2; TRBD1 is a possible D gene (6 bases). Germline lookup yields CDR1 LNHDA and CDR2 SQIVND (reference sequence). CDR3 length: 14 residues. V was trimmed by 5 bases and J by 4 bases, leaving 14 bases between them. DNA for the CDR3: TGTGCCAGTAGTCTGTCTAGGGGGAGCTATGGCTACACCTTC. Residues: CASSLSRGSYGYTF.

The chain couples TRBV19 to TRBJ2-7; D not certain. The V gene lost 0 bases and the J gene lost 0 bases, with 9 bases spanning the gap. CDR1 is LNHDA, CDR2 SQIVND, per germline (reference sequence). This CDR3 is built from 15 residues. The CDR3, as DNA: TGTGCCAGTAGTATAGATTTAAGGAGCTCCTACGAGCAGTACTTC. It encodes CASSIDLRSSYEQYF.

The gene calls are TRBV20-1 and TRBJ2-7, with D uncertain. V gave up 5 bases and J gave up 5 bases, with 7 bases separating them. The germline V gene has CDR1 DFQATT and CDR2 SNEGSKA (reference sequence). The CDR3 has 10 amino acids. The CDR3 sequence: CSAALHEQYF. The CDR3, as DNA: TGCAGTGCTGCATTACACGAGCAGTACTTC.

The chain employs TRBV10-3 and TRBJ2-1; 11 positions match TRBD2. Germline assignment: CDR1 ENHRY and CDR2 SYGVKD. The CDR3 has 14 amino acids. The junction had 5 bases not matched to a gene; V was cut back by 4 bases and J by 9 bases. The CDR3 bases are TGTGCCATCAGTGTAGCGGGAGGGCCTTTTGAGCAGTTCTTC. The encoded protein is CAISVAGGPFEQFF.

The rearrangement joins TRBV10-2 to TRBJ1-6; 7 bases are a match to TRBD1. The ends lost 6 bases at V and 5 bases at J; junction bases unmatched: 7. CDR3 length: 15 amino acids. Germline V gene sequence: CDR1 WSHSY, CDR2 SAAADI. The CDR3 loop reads CASSRPGQNNSPLHF. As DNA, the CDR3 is TGCGCCAGCAGCCGCCCGGGACAGAATAATTCACCCCTCCACTTT.

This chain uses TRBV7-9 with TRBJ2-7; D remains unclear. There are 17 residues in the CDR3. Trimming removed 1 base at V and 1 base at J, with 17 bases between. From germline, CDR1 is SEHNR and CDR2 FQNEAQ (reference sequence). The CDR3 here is CASSLVDGFLYSYEQYF. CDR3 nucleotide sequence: TGTGCCAGCAGCTTAGTAGACGGTTTCCTTTATTCCTACGAGCAGTACTTC.

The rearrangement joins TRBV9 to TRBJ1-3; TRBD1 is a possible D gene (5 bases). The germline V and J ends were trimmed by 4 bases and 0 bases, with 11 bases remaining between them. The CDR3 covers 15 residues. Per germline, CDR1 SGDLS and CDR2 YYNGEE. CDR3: CASSFSRDSGNTIYF. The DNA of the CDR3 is TGTGCCAGCAGCTTCTCCAGGGACTCTGGAAACACCATATATTTT.

CDR3 in DNA: TGTGCCAGCAGCTTTTGGGACGCGGGAGGCCGCACTGAAGCTTTCTTT. It translates to CASSFWDAGGRTEAFF. J is TRBJ1-1 and V is TRBV11-1, with D possibly being TRBD1 (5 bases). Trimming took off 3 bases at V and 4 bases at J, with 18 bases between the two ends. The CDR3 is made up of 16 amino acids. The germline CDR1 and CDR2 sequences are SGHAT and FQDESV (reference sequence).

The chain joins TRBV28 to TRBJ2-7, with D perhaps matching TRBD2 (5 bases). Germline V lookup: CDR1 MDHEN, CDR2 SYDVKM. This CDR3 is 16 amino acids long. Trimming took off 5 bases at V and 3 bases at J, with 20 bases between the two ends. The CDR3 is CASSLWGALDNYEQYF. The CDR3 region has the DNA TGTGCCAGCAGTCTCTGGGGAGCACTAGACAACTACGAGCAGTACTTC.

CDR3 in DNA: TGCGCCAGCAGCGGGCAGGGACAGGGGGCTGGAAACACCATATATTTT. Protein product: CASSGQGQGAGNTIYF. The rearrangement joins TRBV5-1 to TRBJ1-3; 11 bases fit TRBD1. CDR1 and CDR2 from the germline V gene are SGHRS and YFSETQ. With V trimmed by 4 bases and J by 2 bases, 5 bases remained unmatched. This CDR3 contains 16 residues.

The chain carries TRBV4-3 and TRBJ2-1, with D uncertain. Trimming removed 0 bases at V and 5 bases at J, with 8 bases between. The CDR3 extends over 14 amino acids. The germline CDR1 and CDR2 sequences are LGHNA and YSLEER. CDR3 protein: CASSQDALNNEQFF. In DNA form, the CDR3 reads TGCGCCAGCAGCCAAGATGCCCTAAACAATGAGCAGTTCTTC.

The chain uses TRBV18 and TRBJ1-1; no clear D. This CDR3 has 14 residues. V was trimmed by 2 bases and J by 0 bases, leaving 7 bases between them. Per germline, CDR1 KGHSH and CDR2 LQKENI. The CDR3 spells CASSPSGMNTEAFF. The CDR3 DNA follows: TGTGCCAGCTCACCATCGGGGATGAACACTGAAGCTTTCTTT. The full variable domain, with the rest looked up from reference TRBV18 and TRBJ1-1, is NAGVMQNPRHLVRRRGQEARLRCSPMKGHSHVYWYRQLPEEGLKFMVYLQKENIIDESGMPKERFSAEFPKEGPSILRIQQVVRGDSAAYFCASSPSGMNTEAFFGQGTRLTVV.

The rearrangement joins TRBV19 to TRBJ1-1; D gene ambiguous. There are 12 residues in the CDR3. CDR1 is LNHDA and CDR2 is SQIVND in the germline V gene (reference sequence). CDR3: CATREGFTEAFF. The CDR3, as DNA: TGTGCTACAAGGGAGGGTTTCACTGAAGCTTTCTTT. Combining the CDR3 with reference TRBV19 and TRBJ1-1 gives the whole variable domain DGGITQSPKYLFRKEGQNVTLSCEQNLNHDAMYWYRQDPGQGLRLIYYSQIVNDFQKGDIAEGYSVSREKKESFPLTVTSAQKNPTAFYLCATREGFTEAFFGQGTRLTVV.